The T cell receptor beta chain described here comes from a study of OX40 agonist ivuxolimab in advanced cancers. The method was immunoSEQ multiplex PCR; TCRdb's version includes in-frame clones alone and lacks a portion of them. The data hold tens of thousands of clones, with over 80% observed a single time. The germline V gene has CDR1 KGHSH and CDR2 LQKENI. With 6 bases removed from V and 5 bases from J, the gap between germline ends came to 25 bases. The CDR3 sequence is 18 residues long. The sequence derives from an adult with an advanced solid tumor such as melanoma, head and neck, liver or kidney cancer. The sequenced sample was CD4+ or CD8+ T cells sorted from blood, obtained in a trial of the OX40 agonist ivuxolimab. The chain recombines TRBV18 with TRBJ1-4; D is unresolved. DNA for the CDR3: TGTGCCAGCTCTGAAATTATGCGTCTCCTAGTCGACAATGAAAAACTGTTTTTT. Its protein is CASSEIMRLLVDNEKLFF.